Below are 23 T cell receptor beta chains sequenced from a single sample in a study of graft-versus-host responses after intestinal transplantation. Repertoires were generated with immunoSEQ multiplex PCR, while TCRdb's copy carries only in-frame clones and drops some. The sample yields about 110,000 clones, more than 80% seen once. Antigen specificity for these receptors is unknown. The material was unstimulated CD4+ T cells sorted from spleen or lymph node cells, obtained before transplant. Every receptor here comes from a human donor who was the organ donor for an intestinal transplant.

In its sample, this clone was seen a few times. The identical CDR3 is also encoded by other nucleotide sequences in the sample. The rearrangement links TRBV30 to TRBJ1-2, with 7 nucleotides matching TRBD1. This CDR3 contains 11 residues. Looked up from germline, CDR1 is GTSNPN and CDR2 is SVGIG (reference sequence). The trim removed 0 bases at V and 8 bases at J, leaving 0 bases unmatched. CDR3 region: CAWSVGGGYTF. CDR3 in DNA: TGTGCCTGGAGTGTAGGGGGCGGCTACACCTTC.

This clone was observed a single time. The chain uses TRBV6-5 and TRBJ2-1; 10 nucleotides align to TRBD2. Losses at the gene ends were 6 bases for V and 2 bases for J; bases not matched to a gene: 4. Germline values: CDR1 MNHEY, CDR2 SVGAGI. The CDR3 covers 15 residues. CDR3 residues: CASSPGLAAYNEQFF. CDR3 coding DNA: TGTGCCAGCAGCCCCGGACTAGCGGCCTACAATGAGCAGTTCTTC.

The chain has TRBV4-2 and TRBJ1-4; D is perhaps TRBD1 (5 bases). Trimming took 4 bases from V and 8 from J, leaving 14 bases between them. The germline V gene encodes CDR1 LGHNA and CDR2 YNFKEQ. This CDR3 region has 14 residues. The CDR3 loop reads CASSPGVGEEKLFF. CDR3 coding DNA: TGTGCCAGCAGCCCTGGGGTGGGGGAGGAAAAACTGTTTTTT.

For the CDR3, the DNA is TGTGCTAGTGTCCGACCCGGGGGGGGCAATCAGCCCCAGCATTTT. It encodes CASVRPGGGNQPQHF. J is TRBJ1-5 and V is TRBV12-5, with D tentatively TRBD1 (5 bases). Trimming took 7 bases from V and 2 from J, leaving 15 bases between them. Germline CDR1 is LGHNT and CDR2 is FRNRAP. This CDR3 has 15 residues. Drawing the rest from reference TRBV12-5 and TRBJ1-5, the complete variable domain is DARVTQTPRHKVTEMGQEVTMRCQPILGHNTVFWYRQTMMQGLELLAYFRNRAPLDDSGMPKDRFSAEMPDATLATLKIQPSEPRDSAVYFCASVRPGGGNQPQHFGDGTRLSIL.

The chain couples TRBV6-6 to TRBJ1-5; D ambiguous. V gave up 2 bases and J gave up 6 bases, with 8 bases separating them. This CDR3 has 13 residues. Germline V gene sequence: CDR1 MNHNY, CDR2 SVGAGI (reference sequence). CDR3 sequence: CASSYRFGQPQHF. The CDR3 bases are TGTGCCAGCAGTTACAGATTTGGTCAGCCCCAGCATTTT.

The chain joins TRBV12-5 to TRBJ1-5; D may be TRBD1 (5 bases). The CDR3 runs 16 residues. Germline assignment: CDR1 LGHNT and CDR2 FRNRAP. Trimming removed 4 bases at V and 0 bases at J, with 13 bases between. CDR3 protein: CASGSGGRTSNQPQHF. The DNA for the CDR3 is TGTGCTAGTGGTTCGGGGGGGAGGACTAGCAATCAGCCCCAGCATTTT.

Here the CDR3 reads CASSLGYEYEQYF. CDR3 DNA: TGTGCCAGCAGCTTAGGCTACGAGTACGAGCAGTACTTC. The chain has TRBV7-8 and TRBJ2-7; D unresolved. V was pared by 1 base and J by 4 bases, with 8 bases between. The CDR3 has 13 residues. Germline V gene data show CDR1 as SGHVS and CDR2 as FQNEAQ.

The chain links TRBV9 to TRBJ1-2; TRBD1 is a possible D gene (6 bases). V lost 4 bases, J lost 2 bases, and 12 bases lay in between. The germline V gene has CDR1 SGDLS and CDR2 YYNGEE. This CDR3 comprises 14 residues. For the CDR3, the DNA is TGTGCCAGCAGCCCAACAGGGACAAACTATGGCTACACCTTC. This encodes CASSPTGTNYGYTF.

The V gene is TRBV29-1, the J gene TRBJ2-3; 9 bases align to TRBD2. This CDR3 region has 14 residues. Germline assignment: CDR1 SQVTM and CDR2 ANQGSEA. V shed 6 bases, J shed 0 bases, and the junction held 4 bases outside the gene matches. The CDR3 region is CSVSGRLSTDTQYF. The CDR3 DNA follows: TGCAGCGTCAGCGGGAGGTTAAGCACAGATACGCAGTATTTT.

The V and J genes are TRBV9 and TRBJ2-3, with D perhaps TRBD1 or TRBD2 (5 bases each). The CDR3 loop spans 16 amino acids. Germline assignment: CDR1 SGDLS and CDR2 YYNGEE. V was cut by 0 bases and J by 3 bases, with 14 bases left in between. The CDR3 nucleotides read TGTGCCAGCAGCGTAGGGTGGTGGGGGATGACAGATACGCAGTATTTT. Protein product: CASSVGWWGMTDTQYF.

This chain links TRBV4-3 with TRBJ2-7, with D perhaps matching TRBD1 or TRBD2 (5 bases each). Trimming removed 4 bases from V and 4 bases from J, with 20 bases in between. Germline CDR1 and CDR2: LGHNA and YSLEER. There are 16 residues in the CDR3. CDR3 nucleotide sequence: TGCGCCAGCAGCCTTGGCCGGGATTTGGGGGTATACGAGCAGTACTTC. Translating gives CASSLGRDLGVYEQYF.

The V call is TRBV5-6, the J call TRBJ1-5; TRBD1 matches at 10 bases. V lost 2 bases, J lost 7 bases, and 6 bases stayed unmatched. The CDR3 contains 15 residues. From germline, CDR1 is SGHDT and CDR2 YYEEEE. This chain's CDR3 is CASSFAGTGDQPQHF. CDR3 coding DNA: TGTGCCAGCAGCTTTGCCGGGACAGGGGACCAGCCCCAGCATTTT.

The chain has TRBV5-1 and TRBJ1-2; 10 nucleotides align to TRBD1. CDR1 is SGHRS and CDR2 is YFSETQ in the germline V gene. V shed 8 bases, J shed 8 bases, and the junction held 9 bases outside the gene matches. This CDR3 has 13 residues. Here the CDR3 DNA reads TGCGCCAGTAGTGGACAGGGGGTTGACGGCTACACCTTC. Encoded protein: CASSGQGVDGYTF. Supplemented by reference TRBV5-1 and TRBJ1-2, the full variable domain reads KAGVTQTPRYLIKTRGQQVTLSCSPISGHRSVSWYQQTPGQGLQFLFEYFSETQRNKGNFPGRFSGRQFSNSRSEMNVSTLELGDSALYLCASSGQGVDGYTFGSGTRLTVV.

The CDR3 coding sequence is TGTGCCAGCGGCAGCAGCGGCACCGGGGAGCTGTTTTTT. It is translated as CASGSSGTGELFF. The chain carries TRBV2 and TRBJ2-2, with D possibly matching TRBD2 (5 bases). The CDR3 consists of 13 residues. Germline-derived CDR1 and CDR2 are SNHLY and FYNNEI. V was pared by 8 bases and J by 4 bases, with 11 bases between.

The CDR3 is CAIRTSGNTIYF. Written as DNA, the CDR3 is TGTGCCATCAGGACCTCTGGAAACACCATATATTTT. The rearrangement links TRBV10-3 to TRBJ1-3; D remains unclear. V dropped 6 bases and J dropped 0 bases, with 3 bases sitting between them. CDR1 and CDR2 from the germline V gene are ENHRY and SYGVKD. This CDR3 is 12 amino acids long.

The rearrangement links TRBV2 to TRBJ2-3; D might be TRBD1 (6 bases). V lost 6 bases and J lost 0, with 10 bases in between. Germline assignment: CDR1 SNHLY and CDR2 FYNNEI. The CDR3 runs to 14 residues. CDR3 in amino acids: CASRFRGSTDTQYF. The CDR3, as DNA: TGTGCCAGCAGGTTTAGGGGGAGCACAGATACGCAGTATTTT.

In DNA form, the CDR3 reads TGTGCCAGTAGTGTCAGGGGAAGCGGAAACACCATATATTTT. Its translation is CASSVRGSGNTIYF. The chain employs TRBV19 and TRBJ1-3, with a possible D match to TRBD1 (6 bases). The CDR3 covers 14 residues. V was trimmed by 5 bases and J by 4 bases, leaving 12 bases between them. Germline CDR1 is LNHDA and CDR2 is SQIVND (reference sequence).

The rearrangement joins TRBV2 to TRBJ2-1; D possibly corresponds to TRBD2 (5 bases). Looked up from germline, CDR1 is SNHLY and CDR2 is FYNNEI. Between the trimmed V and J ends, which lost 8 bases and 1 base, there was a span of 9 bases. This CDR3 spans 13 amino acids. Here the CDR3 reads CASGDYSYNEQFF. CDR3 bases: TGTGCCAGCGGAGACTATTCCTACAATGAGCAGTTCTTC. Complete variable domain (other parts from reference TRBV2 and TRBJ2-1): EPEVTQTPSHQVTQMGQEVILRCVPISNHLYFYWYRQILGQKVEFLVSFYNNEISEKSEIFDDQFSVERPDGSNFTLKIRSTKLEDSAMYFCASGDYSYNEQFFGPGTRLTVL.

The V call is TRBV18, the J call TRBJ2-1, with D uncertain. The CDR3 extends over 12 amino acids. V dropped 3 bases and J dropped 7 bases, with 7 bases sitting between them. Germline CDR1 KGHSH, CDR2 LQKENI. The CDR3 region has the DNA TGTGCCAGCTCACCCACTGTGAATGAGCAGTTCTTC. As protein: CASSPTVNEQFF.

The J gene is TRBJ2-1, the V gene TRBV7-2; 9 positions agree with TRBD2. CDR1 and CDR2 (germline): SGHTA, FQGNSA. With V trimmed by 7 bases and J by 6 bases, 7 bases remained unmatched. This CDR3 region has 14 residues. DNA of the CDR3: TGTGCCAGCACCATCGGGACTAGCTTCAATGAGCAGTTCTTC. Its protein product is CASTIGTSFNEQFF.

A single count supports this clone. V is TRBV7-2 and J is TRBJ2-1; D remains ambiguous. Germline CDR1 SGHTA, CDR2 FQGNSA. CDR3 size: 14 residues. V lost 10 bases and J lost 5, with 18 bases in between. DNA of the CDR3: TGTGCCACCAGAAGGACCCCCACCAACAATGAGCAGTTCTTC. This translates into CATRRTPTNNEQFF.

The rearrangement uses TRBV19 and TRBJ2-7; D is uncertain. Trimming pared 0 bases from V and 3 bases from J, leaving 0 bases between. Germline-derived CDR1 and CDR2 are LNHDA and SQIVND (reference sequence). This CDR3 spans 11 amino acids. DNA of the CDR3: TGTGCCAGTAGTATAGACTACGAGCAGTACTTC. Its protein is CASSIDYEQYF.

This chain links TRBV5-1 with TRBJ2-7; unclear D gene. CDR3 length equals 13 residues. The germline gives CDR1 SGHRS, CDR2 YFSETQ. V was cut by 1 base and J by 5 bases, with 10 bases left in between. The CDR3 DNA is TGCGCCAGCAGCTTGCGAGCTGGCGACGAGCAGTACTTC. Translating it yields CASSLRAGDEQYF.